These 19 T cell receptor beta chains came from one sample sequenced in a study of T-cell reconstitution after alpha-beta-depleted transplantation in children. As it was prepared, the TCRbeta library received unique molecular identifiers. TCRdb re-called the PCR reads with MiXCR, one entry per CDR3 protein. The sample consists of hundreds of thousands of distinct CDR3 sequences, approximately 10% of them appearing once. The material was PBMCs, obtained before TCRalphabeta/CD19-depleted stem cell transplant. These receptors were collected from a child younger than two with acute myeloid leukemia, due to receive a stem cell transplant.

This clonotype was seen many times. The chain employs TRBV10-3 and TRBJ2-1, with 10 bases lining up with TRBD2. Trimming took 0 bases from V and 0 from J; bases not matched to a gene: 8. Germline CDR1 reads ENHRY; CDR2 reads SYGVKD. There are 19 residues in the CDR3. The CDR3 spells CAISESLGLAESSYNEQFF. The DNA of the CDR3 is TGTGCCATCAGTGAGTCCCTAGGACTAGCGGAGAGCTCCTACAATGAGCAGTTCTTC.

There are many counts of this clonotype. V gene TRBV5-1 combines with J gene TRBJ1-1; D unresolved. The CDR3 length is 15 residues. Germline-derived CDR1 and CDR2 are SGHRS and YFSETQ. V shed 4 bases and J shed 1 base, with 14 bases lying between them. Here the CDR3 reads CASSPQTGGNTEAFF. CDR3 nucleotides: TGCGCCAGCAGCCCACAGACGGGTGGGAACACTGAAGCTTTCTTT. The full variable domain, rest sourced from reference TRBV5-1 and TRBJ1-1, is KAGVTQTPRYLIKTRGQQVTLSCSPISGHRSVSWYQQTPGQGLQFLFEYFSETQRNKGNFPGRFSGRQFSNSRSEMNVSTLELGDSALYLCASSPQTGGNTEAFFGQGTRLTVV.

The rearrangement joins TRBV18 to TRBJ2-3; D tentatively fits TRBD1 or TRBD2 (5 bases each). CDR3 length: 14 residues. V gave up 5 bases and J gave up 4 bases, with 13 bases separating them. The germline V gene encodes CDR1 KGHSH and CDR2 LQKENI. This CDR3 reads CASSEGYGADTQYF. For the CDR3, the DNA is TGTGCCAGCTCAGAGGGGTATGGGGCAGATACGCAGTATTTT.

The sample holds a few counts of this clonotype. CDR3 protein: CASSSLAGGKETQYF. The CDR3 bases are TGTGCCAGCAGCTCCTTAGCGGGAGGGAAGGAGACCCAGTACTTC. The genes are TRBV7-2 and TRBJ2-5; 11 positions match TRBD2. The germline CDR1 and CDR2 sequences are SGHTA and FQGNSA. This CDR3 has 15 residues. V lost 4 bases, J lost 5 bases, and 6 bases stayed unmatched.

The CDR3, as DNA: TGTGCCAGTAAATACGGGGGCTCCTACAATGAGCAGTTCTTC. Amino acid sequence: CASKYGGSYNEQFF. This chain connects TRBV28 to TRBJ2-1; D perhaps matches TRBD2 (6 bases). CDR3 length equals 14 residues. With 9 bases removed from V and 0 bases from J, the gap between germline ends came to 12 bases. Per the germline V gene, CDR1 is MDHEN and CDR2 is SYDVKM.

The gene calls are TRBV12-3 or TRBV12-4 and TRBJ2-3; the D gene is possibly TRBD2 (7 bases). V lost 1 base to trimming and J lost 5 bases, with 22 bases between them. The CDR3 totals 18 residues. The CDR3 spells CASSLEGGLGGLGDTQYF. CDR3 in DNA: TGTGCCAGCAGTTTAGAGGGGGGGCTGGGGGGTCTCGGAGATACGCAGTATTTT.

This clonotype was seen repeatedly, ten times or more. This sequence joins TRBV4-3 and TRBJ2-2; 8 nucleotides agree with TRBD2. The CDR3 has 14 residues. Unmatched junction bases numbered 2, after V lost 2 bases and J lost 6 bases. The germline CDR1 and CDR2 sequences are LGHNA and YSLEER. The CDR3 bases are TGCGCCAGCAGCCAAACGGGACTAGCCGGGGAGCTGTTTTTT. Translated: CASSQTGLAGELFF.

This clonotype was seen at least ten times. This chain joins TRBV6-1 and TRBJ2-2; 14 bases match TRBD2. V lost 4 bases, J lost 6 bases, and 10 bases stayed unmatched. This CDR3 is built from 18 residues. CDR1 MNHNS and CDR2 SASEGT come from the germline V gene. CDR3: CASSGTSGRSRLAGELFF. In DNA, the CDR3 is TGTGCCAGCAGTGGGACTAGCGGGAGGTCCCGCCTCGCCGGGGAGCTGTTTTTT.

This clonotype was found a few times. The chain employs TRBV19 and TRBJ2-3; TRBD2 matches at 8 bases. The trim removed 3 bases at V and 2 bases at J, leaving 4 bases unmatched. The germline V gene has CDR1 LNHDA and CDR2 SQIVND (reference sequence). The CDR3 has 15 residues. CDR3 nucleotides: TGTGCCAGTAGTATCGGACTAGCTTACACAGATACGCAGTATTTT. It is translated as CASSIGLAYTDTQYF.

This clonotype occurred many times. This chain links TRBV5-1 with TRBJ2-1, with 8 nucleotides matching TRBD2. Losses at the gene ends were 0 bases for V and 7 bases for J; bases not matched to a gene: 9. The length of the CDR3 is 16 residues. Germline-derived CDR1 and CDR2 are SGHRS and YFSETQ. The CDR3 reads CASSLVRTGLENEQFF. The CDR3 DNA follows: TGCGCCAGCAGCTTGGTGCGGACGGGACTAGAGAATGAGCAGTTCTTC.

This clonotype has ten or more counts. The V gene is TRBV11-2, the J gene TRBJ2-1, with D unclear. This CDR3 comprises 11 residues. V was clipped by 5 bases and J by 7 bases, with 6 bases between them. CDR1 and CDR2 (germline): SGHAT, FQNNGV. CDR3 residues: CASSGWNEQFF. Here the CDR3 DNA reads TGTGCCAGCAGCGGGTGGAATGAGCAGTTCTTC.

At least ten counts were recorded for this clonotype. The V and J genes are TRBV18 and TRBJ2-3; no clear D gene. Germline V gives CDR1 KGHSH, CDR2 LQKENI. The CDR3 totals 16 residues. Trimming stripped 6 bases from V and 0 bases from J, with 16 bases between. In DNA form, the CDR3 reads TGTGCCAGCTCGGCCTTGACGCAACCTAGCACAGATACGCAGTATTTT. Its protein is CASSALTQPSTDTQYF.

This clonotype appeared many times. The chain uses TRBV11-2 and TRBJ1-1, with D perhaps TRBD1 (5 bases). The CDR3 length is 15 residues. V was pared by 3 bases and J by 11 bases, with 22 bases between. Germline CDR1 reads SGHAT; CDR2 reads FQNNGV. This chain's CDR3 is CASSLDKTVPLDAFF. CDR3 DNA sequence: TGTGCCAGCAGCTTGGATAAGACAGTACCCCTCGATGCTTTCTTT.

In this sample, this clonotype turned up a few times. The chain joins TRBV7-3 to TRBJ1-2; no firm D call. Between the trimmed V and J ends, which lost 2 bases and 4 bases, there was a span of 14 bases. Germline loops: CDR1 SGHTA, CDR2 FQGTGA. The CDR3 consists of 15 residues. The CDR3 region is CASSLGNGPGYGYTF. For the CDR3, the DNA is TGTGCCAGCAGCTTAGGGAACGGGCCCGGCTATGGCTACACCTTC.

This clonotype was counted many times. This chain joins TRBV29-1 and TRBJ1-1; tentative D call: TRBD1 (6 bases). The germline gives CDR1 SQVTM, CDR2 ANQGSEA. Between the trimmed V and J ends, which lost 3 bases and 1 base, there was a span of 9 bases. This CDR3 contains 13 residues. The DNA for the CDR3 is TGCAGCGTTGAGGGGACATCGAACACTGAAGCTTTCTTT. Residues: CSVEGTSNTEAFF.

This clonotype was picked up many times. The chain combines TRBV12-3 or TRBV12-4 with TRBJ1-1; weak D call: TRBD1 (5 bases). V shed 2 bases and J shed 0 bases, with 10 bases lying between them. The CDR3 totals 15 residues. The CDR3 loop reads CASSLSGLMNTEAFF. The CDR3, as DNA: TGTGCCAGCAGTTTATCGGGACTGATGAACACTGAAGCTTTCTTT.

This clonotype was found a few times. CDR3 region: CASSQETLVGVVAGELFF. In DNA form, the CDR3 reads TGTGCCAGCAGCCAAGAAACCCTAGTGGGTGTGGTGGCCGGGGAGCTGTTTTTT. The chain couples TRBV4-2 to TRBJ2-2; the D is unclear. The V and J ends lost 0 bases and 6 bases respectively, with 20 bases between them. The CDR3 sequence is 18 residues long. Per the germline V gene, CDR1 is LGHNA and CDR2 is YNFKEQ.

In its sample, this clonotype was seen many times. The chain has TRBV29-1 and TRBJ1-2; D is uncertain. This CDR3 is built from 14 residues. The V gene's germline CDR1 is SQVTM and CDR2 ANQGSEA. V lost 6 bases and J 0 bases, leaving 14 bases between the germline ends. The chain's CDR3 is CSVCPNHPNYGYTF. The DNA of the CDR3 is TGCAGCGTCTGCCCCAATCACCCTAACTATGGCTACACCTTC.

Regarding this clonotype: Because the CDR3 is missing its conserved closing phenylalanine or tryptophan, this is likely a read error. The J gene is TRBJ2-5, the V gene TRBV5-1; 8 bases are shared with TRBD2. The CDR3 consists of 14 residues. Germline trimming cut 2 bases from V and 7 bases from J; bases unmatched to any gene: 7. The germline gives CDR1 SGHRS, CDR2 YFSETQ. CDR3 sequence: CASSFTAGEGTQYL. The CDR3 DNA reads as TGCGCCAGCAGCTTCACAGCGGGAGAAGGGACCCAGTACTTA.